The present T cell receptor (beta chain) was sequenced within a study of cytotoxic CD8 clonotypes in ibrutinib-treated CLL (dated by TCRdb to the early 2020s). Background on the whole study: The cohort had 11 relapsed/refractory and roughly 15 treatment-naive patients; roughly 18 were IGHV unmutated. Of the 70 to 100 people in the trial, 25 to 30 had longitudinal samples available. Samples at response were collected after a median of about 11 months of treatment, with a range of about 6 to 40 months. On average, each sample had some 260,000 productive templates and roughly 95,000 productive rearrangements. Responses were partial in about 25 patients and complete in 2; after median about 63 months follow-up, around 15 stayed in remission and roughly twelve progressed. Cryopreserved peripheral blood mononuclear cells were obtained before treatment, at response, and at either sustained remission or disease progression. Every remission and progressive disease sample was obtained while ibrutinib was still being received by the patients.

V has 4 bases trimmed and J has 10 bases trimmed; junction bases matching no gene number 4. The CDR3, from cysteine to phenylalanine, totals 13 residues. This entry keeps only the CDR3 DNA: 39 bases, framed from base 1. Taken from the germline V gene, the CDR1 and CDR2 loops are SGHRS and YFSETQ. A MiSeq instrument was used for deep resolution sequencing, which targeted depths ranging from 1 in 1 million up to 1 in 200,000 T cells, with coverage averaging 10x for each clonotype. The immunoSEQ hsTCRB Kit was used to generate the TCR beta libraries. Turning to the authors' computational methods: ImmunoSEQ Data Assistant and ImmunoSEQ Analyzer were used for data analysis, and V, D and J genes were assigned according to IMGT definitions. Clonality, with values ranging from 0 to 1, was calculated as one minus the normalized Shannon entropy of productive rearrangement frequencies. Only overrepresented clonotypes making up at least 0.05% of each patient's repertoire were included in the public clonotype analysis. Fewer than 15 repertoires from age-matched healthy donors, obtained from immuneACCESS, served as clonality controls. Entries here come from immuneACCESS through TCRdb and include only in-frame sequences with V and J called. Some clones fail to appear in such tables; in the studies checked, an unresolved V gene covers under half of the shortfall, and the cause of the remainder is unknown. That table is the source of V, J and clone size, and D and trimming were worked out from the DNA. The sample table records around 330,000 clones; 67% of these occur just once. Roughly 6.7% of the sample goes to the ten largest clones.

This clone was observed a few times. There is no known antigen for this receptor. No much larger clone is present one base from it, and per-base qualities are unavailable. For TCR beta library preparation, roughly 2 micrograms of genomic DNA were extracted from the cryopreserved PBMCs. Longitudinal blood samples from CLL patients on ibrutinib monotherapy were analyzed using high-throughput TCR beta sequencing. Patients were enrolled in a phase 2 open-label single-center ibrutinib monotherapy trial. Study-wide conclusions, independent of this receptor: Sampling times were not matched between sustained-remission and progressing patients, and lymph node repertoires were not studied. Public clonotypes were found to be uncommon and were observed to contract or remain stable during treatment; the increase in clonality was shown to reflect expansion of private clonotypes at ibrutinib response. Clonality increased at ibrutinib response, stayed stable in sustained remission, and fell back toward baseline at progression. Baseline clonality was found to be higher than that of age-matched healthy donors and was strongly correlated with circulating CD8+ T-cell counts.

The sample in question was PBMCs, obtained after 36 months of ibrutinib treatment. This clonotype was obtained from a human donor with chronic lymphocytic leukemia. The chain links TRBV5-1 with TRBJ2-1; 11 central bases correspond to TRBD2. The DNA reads TGCGCCAGCAGCCTAGGGACTAGCGGCGAGCAGTTCTTC. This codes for CASSLGTSGEQFF.